This record looks at one T cell receptor (beta chain) sequence and its context. The antigen remains unidentified. This CDR3 is also generated by other DNA sequences in the sample. This record belongs to a study of shared clonotypes between healthy human individuals. Study-level information: The study used three CD4 naive, three CD4 memory, two CD8 naive and one CD8 memory plate per donor.

Splitting the CD4+ cells yielded a CD45RA+ naive subset and a CD45RA-negative memory subset. This CDR3 has 14 residues. Trimming removed 2 bases from V and 5 bases from J, with 10 bases in between. The germline CDR1 and CDR2 sequences are KGHSH and LQKENI. Regarding the study as a whole: Relative to memory subsets, naive subsets generally showed larger estimated richness.

Method: immunoSEQ multiplex PCR; TCRdb's copy keeps in-frame clones and lacks some. The sample lists millions of clones, just over 90% occurring once. Sequenced input: naive CD4+ T cells sorted from blood. Subset given: CD45RA+ positively selected. The V and J genes are TRBV18 and TRBJ2-1, with unresolved D. The source is a man aged 18 to 29 in good health. The CDR3 nucleotides read TGTGCCAGCTCACCATCACGGGCAGACAATGAGCAGTTCTTC. The encoded protein is CASSPSRADNEQFF.